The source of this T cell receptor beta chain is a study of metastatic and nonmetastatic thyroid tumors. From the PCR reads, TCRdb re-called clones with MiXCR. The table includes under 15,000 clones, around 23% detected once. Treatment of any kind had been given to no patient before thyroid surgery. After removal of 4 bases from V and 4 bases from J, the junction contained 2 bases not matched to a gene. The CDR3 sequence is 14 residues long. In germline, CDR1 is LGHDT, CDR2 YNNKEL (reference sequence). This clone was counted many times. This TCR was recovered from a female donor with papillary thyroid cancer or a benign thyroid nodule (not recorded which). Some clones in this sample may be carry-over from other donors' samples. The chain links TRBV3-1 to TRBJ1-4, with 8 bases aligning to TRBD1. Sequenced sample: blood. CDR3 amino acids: CASSPTGGNEKLFF. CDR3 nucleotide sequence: TGTGCCAGCAGCCCCACAGGGGGTAATGAAAAACTGTTTTTT.